These T cell receptor beta chains were read from a single sample in a study of beta chain features in type 1 diabetes. This table comes from immunoSEQ multiplex PCR, and its TCRdb copy is limited to in-frame clones, with some not included. The table includes a few hundred thousand clones, 10% to 15% detected once. The sequencing input was naive CD4+ T cells from blood. Receptors originate from a young man in good health. Each CDR3 is given with its conserved first and last residue. D genes are given only for firm matches. Expanded clones get a size class; other rows say once, few or many, or leave the size out.

size	D	J	V	length	DNA	CDR3
-	-	TRBJ2-1	TRBV18	16	TGTGCCAGCTCACCGGGGTATAGGCAGGGAAACAATGAGCAGTTCTTC	CASSPGYRQGNNEQFF
few	TRBD1	TRBJ2-7	TRBV11-2	16	TGTGCCAGCAGCTTAGGTCCGGGACAGGGGACCTACGAGCAGTACTTC	CASSLGPGQGTYEQYF
few	TRBD2	TRBJ2-5	TRBV28	13	TGTGCCAGCAGACACGGGGGGAGTGAGACCCAGTACTTC	CASRHGGSETQYF
few	TRBD2	TRBJ2-3	TRBV5-6	16	TGTGCCAGCAGCTTGTTCAGCGGGGGCCGCACAGATACGCAGTATTTT	CASSLFSGGRTDTQYF
few	-	TRBJ1-5	TRBV5-8	14	TGTGCCAGCAGCTGGGGGGGAGGCAATCAGCCCCAGCATTTT	CASSWGGGNQPQHF
-	-	TRBJ1-1	TRBV30	10	TGTGCCTGGAGTGCCGCGAGCCTTGTCTTT	CAWSAASLVF
few	TRBD1	TRBJ2-6	TRBV28	18	TGTGCCAGCAGTTTATGGGACAGGGGCCTCTCTGGGGCCAACGTCCTGACTTTC	CASSLWDRGLSGANVLTF
few	TRBD1	TRBJ2-7	TRBV4-3	19	TGCGCCAGCAGCCAAGATAACGGAAAAGGGACAGGGTCTCCCTACGAGCAGTACTTC	CASSQDNGKGTGSPYEQYF
-	-	TRBJ1-3	TRBV30	14	TGTGCCTGGAGTCGGACTGGTATCGGAAACACCATATATTTT	CAWSRTGIGNTIYF
-	-	TRBJ2-3	TRBV5-6	16	TGTGCCAGCAGCTTGGTGCAGGGGTTATTGATAGATACGCAGTATTTT	CASSLVQGLLIDTQYF
few	TRBD2	TRBJ2-7	TRBV4-2	15	TGTGCCAGCAGCCAACGGGCGGGAGGTCCCTACGAGCAGTACTTC	CASSQRAGGPYEQYF
-	-	TRBJ2-6	TRBV28	15	TGTGCCAGCAGCCGCCCAGCGGCTGGGGCCAACGTCCTGACTTTC	CASSRPAAGANVLTF
few	-	TRBJ2-7	TRBV14	12	TGTGCCAGCAGCGACGGGAACTACGAGCAGTACTTC	CASSDGNYEQYF
few	-	TRBJ2-7	TRBV7-2	12	TGTGCCAGCAGCGGCAGGGTCCACGAGCAGTACTTC	CASSGRVHEQYF
-	-	TRBJ2-3	TRBV19	12	TGTGCCAGTAGTCTCTCGACAGATACGCAGTATTTT	CASSLSTDTQYF
few	-	TRBJ2-2	TRBV7-9	19	TGTGCCAGCCATCTCCTCATGGACAGCGGCGGGTGGGTGCCCGGGGAGCTGTTTTTT	CASHLLMDSGGWVPGELFF
-	-	TRBJ1-5	TRBV4-3	15	TGCGCCAGCAGCCAAGATGAGCAGGGGATTCAGCCCCAGCATTTT	CASSQDEQGIQPQHF
many	-	TRBJ2-7	TRBV7-9	14	TGTGCCAGCAGCCCCGCCTCAGCGATCTACGAGCAGTACTTC	CASSPASAIYEQYF
-	-	TRBJ1-2	TRBV19	13	TGTGCCAGTATGAGGGAGAAGGGCTATGGCTACACCTTC	CASMREKGYGYTF
few	-	TRBJ2-1	TRBV7-2	13	TGTGCCAGCAGCTTTAACCAAGGGAGGGAGCAGTTCTTC	CASSFNQGREQFF
few	TRBD1	TRBJ2-2	TRBV7-9	14	TGTGCCAGCAGCTCGACAGGGGGGCCCGGGGAGCTGTTTTTT	CASSSTGGPGELFF
few	-	TRBJ2-1	TRBV5-4	14	TGTGCCAGCAGCGGAAACACAGGGAACGGTGAGCAGTTCTTC	CASSGNTGNGEQFF
-	-	TRBJ1-2	TRBV9	13	TGTGCCAGCAGCCAGGCCTGGGGGGAAGGCTACACCTTC	CASSQAWGEGYTF
few	TRBD1	TRBJ2-2	TRBV5-1	18	TGCGCCAGCAAAGCAAGGACAGGGGGAGCCGCGAGCACCGGGGAGCTGTTTTTT	CASKARTGGAASTGELFF
-	TRBD1	TRBJ1-1	TRBV2	16	TGTGCCAGCAGTGATTGGACAGGGTTGAGGGACACTGAAGCTTTCTTT	CASSDWTGLRDTEAFF
few	-	TRBJ1-2	TRBV14	12	TGTGCCAGCAGCCCCGGACAGTATGGCTACACCTTC	CASSPGQYGYTF
-	-	TRBJ2-7	TRBV27	11	TGTGCCAGCGTCATCTCCTACGAGCAGTACTTC	CASVISYEQYF
-	TRBD1	TRBJ1-2	TRBV29-1	13	TGCAGCGTTCTCGGACAGGGGGACTATGGCTACACCTTC	CSVLGQGDYGYTF
few	-	TRBJ2-6	TRBV19	14	TGTGCCAGTAAGACGGGGGCTGGGGCCAACGTCCTGACTTTC	CASKTGAGANVLTF
few	TRBD2	TRBJ2-1	TRBV7-3	16	TGTGCCAGCAGCTTAACCCGGACTAGCGGGACCAATGAGCAGTTCTTC	CASSLTRTSGTNEQFF
-	-	TRBJ2-6	TRBV2	15	TGTGCCAGCTCTAATGGTCTCTCTGGGGCCAACGTCCTGACTTTC	CASSNGLSGANVLTF
few	-	TRBJ1-3	TRBV29-1	17	TGCAGCGTTGACATAGGGGGGGCAGTAAACTCTGGAAACACCATATATTTT	CSVDIGGAVNSGNTIYF
-	TRBD2	TRBJ2-1	TRBV6-5	15	TGTGCCAGCAGTTACTGGGAAGCGGGGCCCAATGAGCAGTTCTTC	CASSYWEAGPNEQFF
-	-	TRBJ2-7	TRBV5-1	13	TGCGCCAGCAGCCAAGATCGGGGCTACGAGCAGTACTTC	CASSQDRGYEQYF
-	-	TRBJ2-5	TRBV28	13	TGTGCCAGCAGTTTCTGGGAGGAAGAGACCCAGTACTTC	CASSFWEEETQYF
-	-	TRBJ2-7	TRBV7-9	14	TGTGCCAGCAGCTTAGACATTCTGATGAACGAGCAGTACTTC	CASSLDILMNEQYF
-	-	TRBJ1-1	TRBV23-1	15	TGCGCCAGCAGTCAACTGGCCGACGAGGGAACTGAAGCTTTCTTT	CASSQLADEGTEAFF
-	-	TRBJ2-7	TRBV6-6	14	TGTGCCCATAGCGGTGGGACCCCGTCCTACGAGCAGTACTTC	CAHSGGTPSYEQYF
-	TRBD2	TRBJ2-1	TRBV19	14	TGTGCCAGTAGAAAAGCGGGAGCCTACAATGAGCAGTTCTTC	CASRKAGAYNEQFF
few	-	TRBJ2-3	TRBV30	15	TGTGCCTGGAGTAGGCGGGGGCCCTCGACAGATACGCAGTATTTT	CAWSRRGPSTDTQYF
-	TRBD1	TRBJ1-2	TRBV5-6	14	TGTGCCAGCAGCTTACGGACAGGGAACTATGGCTACACCTTC	CASSLRTGNYGYTF
few	TRBD2	TRBJ2-7	TRBV2	15	TGTGCCAGCAGCGGCAATAGCGGGGCGACCTACGAGCAGTACTTC	CASSGNSGATYEQYF